These T cell receptor beta chains were read from a single sample in a study of blood T cell repertoires in COVID-19. Produced via immunoSEQ multiplex PCR; TCRdb's table is partial and in-frame only. The sample lists about 400,000 clones, 88% seen once, with roughly 2% in the top ten. The specimen sequenced was PBMCs or T cells enriched from blood (not recorded which). The receptors here all came from a woman between 40 and 55 years old with acute COVID-19. The CDR3 runs from the conserved cysteine through the conserved F or W. The D gene is left open where the match is weak. The size of a clone is reported for some rows only, either as once, few or many, or as a class for expanded clones.

abundance	j_gene	v_gene	d_gene	CDR3nt	CDR3aa
few	TRBJ2-2	TRBV30	NA	TGTGCCTGGAGTGCCCGGACATCCGGGGAGCTGTTTTTT	CAWSARTSGELFF
NA	TRBJ1-5	TRBV4-2	NA	TGTGCCAGCAGCCAAGAATCCAGGGGTCGGTTGGGAGAGCCCCAGCATTTT	CASSQESRGRLGEPQHF
NA	TRBJ2-5	TRBV14	TRBD2	TGTGCCAGCAGCCAAGTATTAGCGGGGGGCCAAGAGACCCAGTACTTC	CASSQVLAGGQETQYF
NA	TRBJ1-2	TRBV19	TRBD1	TGTGCCAGTAGTATAAGCAGGGGGGACTATGGCTACACCTTC	CASSISRGDYGYTF
NA	TRBJ2-7	TRBV6-5	TRBD1	TGTGCCAGCAGGGACCGGGACAGGGTCTACGAGCAGTACTTC	CASRDRDRVYEQYF
NA	TRBJ1-3	TRBV6-1	NA	TGTGCCAGCAGTGAACTGGGGGGTACTGGAAACACCATATATTTT	CASSELGGTGNTIYF
NA	TRBJ1-6	TRBV2	NA	TGTGCCAGCAGTCTGATCGGGACAAGTACACCCCTCCACTTT	CASSLIGTSTPLHF
NA	TRBJ1-5	TRBV5-1	NA	TGCGCCAGCAGCTTGGAGGGGGTCGGCAATCAGCCCCAGCATTTT	CASSLEGVGNQPQHF
once	TRBJ1-2	TRBV4-1	NA	TGCGCCAGCAGCAGGCAGCGGGTGACAGCTAGCTATGGCTACACCTTC	CASSRQRVTASYGYTF
few	TRBJ1-6	TRBV6-5	NA	TGTGCCAGCAGTTACCAGCAGGGCATTGCGGCACCCCTCCACTTT	CASSYQQGIAAPLHF
NA	TRBJ2-1	TRBV5-1	NA	TGCGCCAGCAGCTTAGATGGCAGGGGAGGGTACAATGAGCAGTTCTTC	CASSLDGRGGYNEQFF
NA	TRBJ1-1	TRBV6-5	NA	TGTGCCAGCAGTCCAACACTAGGCACTGAAGCTTTCTTT	CASSPTLGTEAFF
NA	TRBJ1-5	TRBV10-3	NA	TGTGCCATCAGTGGCAACCGGAATCAGCCCCAGCATTTT	CAISGNRNQPQHF
once	TRBJ2-1	TRBV4-1	NA	TGCGCCAGCAGCCGGGGGTCAGGGGACCATGAGCAGTTCTTC	CASSRGSGDHEQFF
NA	TRBJ2-7	TRBV19	TRBD1	TGTGCCAGTAGTCGGGACAGGTCCTACGAGCAGTACTTC	CASSRDRSYEQYF